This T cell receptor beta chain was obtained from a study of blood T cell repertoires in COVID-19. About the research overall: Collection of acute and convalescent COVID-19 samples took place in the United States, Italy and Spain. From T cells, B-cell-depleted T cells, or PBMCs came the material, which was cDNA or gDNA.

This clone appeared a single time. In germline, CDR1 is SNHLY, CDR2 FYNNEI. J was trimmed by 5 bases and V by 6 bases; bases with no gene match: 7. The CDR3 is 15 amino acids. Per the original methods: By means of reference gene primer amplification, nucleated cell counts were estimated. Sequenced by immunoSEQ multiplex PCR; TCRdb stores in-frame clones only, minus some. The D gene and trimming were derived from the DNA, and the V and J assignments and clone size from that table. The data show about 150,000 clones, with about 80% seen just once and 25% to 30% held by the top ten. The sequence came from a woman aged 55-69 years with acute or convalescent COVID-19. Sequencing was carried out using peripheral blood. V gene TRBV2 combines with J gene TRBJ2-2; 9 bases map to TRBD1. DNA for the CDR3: TGTGCCAGCAGCGACACAGGGGGCTGGACCGGGGAGCTGTTTTTT. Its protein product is CASSDTGGWTGELFF.